This T cell receptor (beta chain) was captured in a study of cytomegalovirus exposure and HLA in healthy donors. The study's findings and limits: Analysis was carried out at a later point, and it linked a missense DCLRE1C variant to TCR beta V- and J-gene trimming. The records held CMV serostatus as the only immune exposure information. TCR beta V segments were, for the most part, productive about 87% or about 30% of the time in an earlier analysis. Several V segments, TRBV6-2 and TRBV6-3 among them, could not be told apart and were dropped.

CDR1 and CDR2 from the germline V gene are WSHSY and SAAADI. The CDR3 length is 12 residues. Trimming took 9 bases from V and 5 from J, leaving 13 bases between them. Primers: 60 Vbeta forward and 13 Jbeta reverse. The data were produced by immunoSEQ multiplex PCR, yet TCRdb's version contains in-frame clones alone and is incomplete. Of 90,000 to 120,000 clones listed, over 60% are singletons. About this clone itself: The antigen is not known.

The sequencing input was PBMCs. V gene TRBV10-2 combines with J gene TRBJ1-2, with a weak D call TRBD1 (5 bases). The receptor was isolated from a male donor in good health and CMV-seronegative. As DNA, the CDR3 is TGCGCCAGTCTCACCGACAGTTATGGCTACACCTTC. Its protein product is CASLTDSYGYTF.